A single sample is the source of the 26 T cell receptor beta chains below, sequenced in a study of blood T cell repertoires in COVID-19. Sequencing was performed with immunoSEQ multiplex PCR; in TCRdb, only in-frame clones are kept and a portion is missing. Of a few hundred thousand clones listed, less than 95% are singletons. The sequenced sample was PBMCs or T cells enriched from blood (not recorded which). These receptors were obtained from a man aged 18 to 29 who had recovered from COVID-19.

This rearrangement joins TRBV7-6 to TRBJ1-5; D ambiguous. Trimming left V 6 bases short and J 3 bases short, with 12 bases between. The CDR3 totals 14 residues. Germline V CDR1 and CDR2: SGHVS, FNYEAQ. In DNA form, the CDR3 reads TGTGCCAGCAGAGACTCAGGACTCAATCAGCCCCAGCATTTT. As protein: CASRDSGLNQPQHF.

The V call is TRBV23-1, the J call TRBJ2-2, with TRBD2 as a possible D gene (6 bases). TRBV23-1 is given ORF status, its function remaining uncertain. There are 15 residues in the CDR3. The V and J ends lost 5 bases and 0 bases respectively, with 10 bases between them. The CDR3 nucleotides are TGCGCCAGCAGTGGTGGCGGGACGAACACCGGGGAGCTGTTTTTT. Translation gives CASSGGGTNTGELFF.

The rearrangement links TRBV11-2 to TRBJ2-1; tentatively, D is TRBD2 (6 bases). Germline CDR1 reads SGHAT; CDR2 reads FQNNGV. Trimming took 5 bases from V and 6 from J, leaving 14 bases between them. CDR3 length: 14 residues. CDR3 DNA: TGTGCCAGCAGCACAACGGACTATTCCAATGAGCAGTTCTTC. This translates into CASSTTDYSNEQFF.

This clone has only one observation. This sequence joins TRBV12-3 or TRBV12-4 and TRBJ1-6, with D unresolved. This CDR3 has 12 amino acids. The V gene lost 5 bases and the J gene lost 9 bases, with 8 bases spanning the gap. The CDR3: CASSPRGSPLHF. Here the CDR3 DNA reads TGTGCCAGCAGTCCCCGGGGTTCACCCCTCCACTTT.

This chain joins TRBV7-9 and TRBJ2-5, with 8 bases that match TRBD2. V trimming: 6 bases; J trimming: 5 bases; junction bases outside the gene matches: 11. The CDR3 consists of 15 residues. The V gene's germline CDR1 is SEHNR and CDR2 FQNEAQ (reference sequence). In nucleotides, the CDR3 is TGTGCCAGCAGGACTACCGGGACTAGTCACGAGACCCAGTACTTC. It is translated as CASRTTGTSHETQYF.

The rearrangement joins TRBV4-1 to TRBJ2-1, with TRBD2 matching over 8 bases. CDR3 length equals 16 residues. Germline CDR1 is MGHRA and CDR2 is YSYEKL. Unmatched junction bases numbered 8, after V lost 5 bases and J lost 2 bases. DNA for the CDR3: TGCGCCAGCAGCGGACCGGGGGGGCCCCCCTACAATGAGCAGTTCTTC. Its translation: CASSGPGGPPYNEQFF.

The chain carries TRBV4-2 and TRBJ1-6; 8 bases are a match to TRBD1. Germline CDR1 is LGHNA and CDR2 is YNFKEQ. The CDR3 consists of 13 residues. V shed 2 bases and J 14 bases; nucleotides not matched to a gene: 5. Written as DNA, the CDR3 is TGTGCCAGCAGCCAAAGGACAGGGTCGGCCCTCCACTTT. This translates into CASSQRTGSALHF.

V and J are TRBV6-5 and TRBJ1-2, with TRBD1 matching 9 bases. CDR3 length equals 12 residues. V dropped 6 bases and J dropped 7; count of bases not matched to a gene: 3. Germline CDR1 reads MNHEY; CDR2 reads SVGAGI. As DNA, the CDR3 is TGTGCCAGCAGAATACAGGGGGCTGGCTACACCTTC. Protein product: CASRIQGAGYTF.

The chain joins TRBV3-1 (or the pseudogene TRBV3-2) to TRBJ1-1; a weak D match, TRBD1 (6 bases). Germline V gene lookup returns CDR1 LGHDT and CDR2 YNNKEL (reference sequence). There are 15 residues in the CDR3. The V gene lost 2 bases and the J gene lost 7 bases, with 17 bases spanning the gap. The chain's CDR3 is CASSQRGRTANEAFF. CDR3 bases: TGTGCCAGCAGCCAAAGAGGGCGGACAGCCAATGAAGCTTTCTTT.

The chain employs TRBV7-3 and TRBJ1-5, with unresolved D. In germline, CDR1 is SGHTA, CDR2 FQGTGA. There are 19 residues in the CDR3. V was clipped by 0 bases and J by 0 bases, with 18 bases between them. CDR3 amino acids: CASSLTIGTKRYSNQPQHF. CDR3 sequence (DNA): TGTGCCAGCAGCTTAACGATTGGCACCAAAAGATATAGCAATCAGCCCCAGCATTTT.

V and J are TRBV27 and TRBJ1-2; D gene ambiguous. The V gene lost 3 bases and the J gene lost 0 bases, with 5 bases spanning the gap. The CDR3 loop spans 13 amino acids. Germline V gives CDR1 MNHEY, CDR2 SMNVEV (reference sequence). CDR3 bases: TGTGCCAGCAGTTTTAGAGCTAACTATGGCTACACCTTC. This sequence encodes CASSFRANYGYTF.

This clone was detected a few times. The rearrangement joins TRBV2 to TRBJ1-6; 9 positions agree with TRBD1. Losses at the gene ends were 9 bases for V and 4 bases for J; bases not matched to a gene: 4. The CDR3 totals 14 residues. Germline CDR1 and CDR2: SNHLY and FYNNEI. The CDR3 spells CASEQGAYNSPLHF. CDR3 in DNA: TGTGCCAGTGAACAGGGGGCATATAATTCACCCCTCCACTTT.

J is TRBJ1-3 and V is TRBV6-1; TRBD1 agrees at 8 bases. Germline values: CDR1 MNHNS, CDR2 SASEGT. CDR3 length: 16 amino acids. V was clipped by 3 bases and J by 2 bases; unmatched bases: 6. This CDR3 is CASSDKQGGTGNTIYF. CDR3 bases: TGTGCCAGCAGTGACAAACAGGGGGGAACTGGAAACACCATATATTTT.

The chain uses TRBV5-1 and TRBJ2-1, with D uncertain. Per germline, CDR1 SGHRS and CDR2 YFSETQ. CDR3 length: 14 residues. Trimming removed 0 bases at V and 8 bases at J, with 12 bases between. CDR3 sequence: CASSLGGVVDEQFF. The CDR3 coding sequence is TGCGCCAGCAGCTTGGGCGGAGTAGTGGATGAGCAGTTCTTC.

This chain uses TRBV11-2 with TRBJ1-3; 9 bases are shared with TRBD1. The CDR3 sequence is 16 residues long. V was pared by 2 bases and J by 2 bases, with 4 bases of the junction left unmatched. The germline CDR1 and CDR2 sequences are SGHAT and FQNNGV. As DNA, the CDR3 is TGTGCCAGCAGCTTATCCAGGACAGGGGCTGGAAACACCATATATTTT. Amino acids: CASSLSRTGAGNTIYF.

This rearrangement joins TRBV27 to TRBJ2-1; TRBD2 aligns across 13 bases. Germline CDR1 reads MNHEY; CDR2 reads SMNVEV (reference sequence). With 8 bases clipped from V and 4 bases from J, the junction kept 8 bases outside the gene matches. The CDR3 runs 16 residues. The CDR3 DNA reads TGTGCCAGCGGGACTAGCGGGACCCCAGGGTACAATGAGCAGTTCTTC. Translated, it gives CASGTSGTPGYNEQFF.

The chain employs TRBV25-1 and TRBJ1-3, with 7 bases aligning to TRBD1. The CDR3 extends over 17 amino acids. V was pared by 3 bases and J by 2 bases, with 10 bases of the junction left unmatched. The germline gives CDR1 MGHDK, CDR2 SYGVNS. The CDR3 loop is CASSDGSGQGAGNTIYF. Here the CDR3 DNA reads TGTGCCAGCAGTGATGGGTCCGGGCAGGGGGCTGGAAACACCATATATTTT.

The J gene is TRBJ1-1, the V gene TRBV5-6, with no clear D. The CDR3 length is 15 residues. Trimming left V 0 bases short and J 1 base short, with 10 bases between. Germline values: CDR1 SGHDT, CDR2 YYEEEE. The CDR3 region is CASSLGPTGNTEAFF. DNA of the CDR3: TGTGCCAGCAGCTTGGGTCCAACGGGGAACACTGAAGCTTTCTTT. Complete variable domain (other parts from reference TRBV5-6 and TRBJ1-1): DAGVTQSPTHLIKTRGQQVTLRCSPKSGHDTVSWYQQALGQGPQFIFQYYEEEERQRGNFPDRFSGHQFPNYSSELNVNALLLGDSALYLCASSLGPTGNTEAFFGQGTRLTVV.

As DNA, the CDR3 is TGTGCCTGGAGTAATCCGGTCCGTGCCGCCCCGGGGAGCGAGCAGTACTTC. Translating it yields CAWSNPVRAAPGSEQYF. The chain carries TRBV30 and TRBJ2-7; a weak D match, TRBD2 (5 bases). V was cut by 2 bases and J by 6 bases, with 26 bases left in between. There are 17 residues in the CDR3. The V gene's germline CDR1 is GTSNPN and CDR2 SVGIG (reference sequence).

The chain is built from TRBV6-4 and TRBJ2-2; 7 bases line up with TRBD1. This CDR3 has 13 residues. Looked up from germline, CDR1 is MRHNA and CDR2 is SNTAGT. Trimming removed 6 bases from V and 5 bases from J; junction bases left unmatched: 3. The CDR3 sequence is CASSQGETGELFF. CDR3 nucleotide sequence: TGTGCCAGCAGCCAGGGGGAGACCGGGGAGCTGTTTTTT.

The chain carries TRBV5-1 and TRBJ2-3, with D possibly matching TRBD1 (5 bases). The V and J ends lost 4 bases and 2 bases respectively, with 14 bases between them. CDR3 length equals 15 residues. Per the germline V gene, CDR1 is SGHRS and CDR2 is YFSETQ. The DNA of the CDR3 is TGCGCCAGCAGCCCCGCCAGGGCCCACACAGATACGCAGTATTTT. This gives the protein CASSPARAHTDTQYF.

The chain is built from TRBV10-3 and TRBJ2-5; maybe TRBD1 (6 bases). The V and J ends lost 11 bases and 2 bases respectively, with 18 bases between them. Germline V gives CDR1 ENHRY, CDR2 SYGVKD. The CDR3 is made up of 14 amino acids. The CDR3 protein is CASRLDSSQETQYF. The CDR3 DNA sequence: TGTGCCTCCCGCCTGGACAGTTCACAAGAGACCCAGTACTTC.

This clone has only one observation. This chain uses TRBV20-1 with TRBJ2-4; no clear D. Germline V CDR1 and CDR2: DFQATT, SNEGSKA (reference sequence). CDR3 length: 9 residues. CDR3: CRAPNIQYF. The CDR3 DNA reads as TGCAGGGCCCCCAACATTCAGTACTTC.

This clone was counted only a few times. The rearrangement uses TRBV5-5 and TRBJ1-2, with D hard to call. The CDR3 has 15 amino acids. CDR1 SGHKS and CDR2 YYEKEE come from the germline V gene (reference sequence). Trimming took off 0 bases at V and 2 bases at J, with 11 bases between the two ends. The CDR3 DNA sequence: TGTGCCAGCAGCTTGGCCGGGAGTATGAACTATGGCTACACCTTC. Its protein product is CASSLAGSMNYGYTF.

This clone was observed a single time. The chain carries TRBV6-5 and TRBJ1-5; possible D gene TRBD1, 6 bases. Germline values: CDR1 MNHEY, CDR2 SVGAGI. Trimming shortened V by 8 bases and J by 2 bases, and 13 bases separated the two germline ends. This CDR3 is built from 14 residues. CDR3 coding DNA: TGTGCCAGCTACCTGGACAGCCGCAATCAGCCCCAGCATTTT. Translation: CASYLDSRNQPQHF.

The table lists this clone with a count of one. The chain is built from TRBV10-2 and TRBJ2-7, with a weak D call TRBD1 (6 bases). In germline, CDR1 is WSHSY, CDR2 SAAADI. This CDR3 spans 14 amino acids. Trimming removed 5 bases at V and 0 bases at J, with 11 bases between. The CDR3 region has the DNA TGCGCCAGCAGTAGGACAGCTAGCTCCTACGAGCAGTACTTC. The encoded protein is CASSRTASSYEQYF.